A single sample gave rise to the 6 T cell receptor beta chains below, sequenced in a study of T cell responses to AZD1222 COVID-19 vaccine. This table comes from immunoSEQ multiplex PCR, and its TCRdb copy is limited to in-frame clones, with some not included. Of approximately 200,000 clones in the sample, almost 95% were seen once. The material was peripheral blood, obtained on day 0 of AZD1222 vaccination. Every receptor here comes from an adult in good health.

The chain carries TRBV28 and TRBJ2-2; 8 bases are a match to TRBD1. With V trimmed by 8 bases and J by 7 bases, 9 bases remained unmatched. The CDR3 has 14 amino acids. Germline V gives CDR1 MDHEN, CDR2 SYDVKM. The chain's CDR3 is CASGLDRAFGELFF. The CDR3 nucleotides read TGTGCCAGCGGATTGGACAGGGCTTTCGGGGAGCTGTTTTTT.

This clone showed up just a few times. This rearrangement joins TRBV11-2 to TRBJ2-7; D is perhaps TRBD2 (6 bases). This CDR3 spans 14 amino acids. The germline gives CDR1 SGHAT, CDR2 FQNNGV. V shed 3 bases and J shed 0 bases, with 9 bases lying between them. CDR3 DNA: TGTGCCAGCAGCTTCGACGGGAGCTCCTACGAGCAGTACTTC. This sequence encodes CASSFDGSSYEQYF.

The J gene is TRBJ1-2, the V gene TRBV21-1; TRBD1 reflects the table's D call only, with no check against the DNA. TRBV21-1 is described as a pseudogene. There are 14 residues in the CDR3. CDR3 protein: CASSKMGDRSGYTF. Written as DNA, the CDR3 is TGTGCCAGCAGCAAAATGGGCGACAGGTCCGGCTACACCTTC.

The chain recombines TRBV6-1 with TRBJ2-1; D is ambiguous. The germline V gene has CDR1 MNHNS and CDR2 SASEGT. V lost 2 bases, J lost 1 base, and 12 bases lay in between. This CDR3 region has 16 residues. The CDR3 here is CASSENFGGSYNEQFF. CDR3 nucleotides: TGTGCCAGCAGTGAAAATTTTGGCGGATCCTACAATGAGCAGTTCTTC.

The rearrangement joins TRBV6-5 to TRBJ2-1; 14 bases match TRBD2. The CDR3 extends over 15 amino acids. CDR1 is MNHEY and CDR2 is SVGAGI in the germline V gene. V was pared by 8 bases and J by 8 bases, with 8 bases of the junction left unmatched. The CDR3 protein is CASRGLAGGRDEQFF. CDR3 coding DNA: TGTGCCAGCCGAGGACTAGCGGGAGGTCGCGATGAGCAGTTCTTC.

The J gene is TRBJ2-6, the V gene TRBV30; 11 bases line up with TRBD1. V shed 0 bases, J shed 0 bases, and the junction held 13 bases outside the gene matches. The CDR3 has 21 residues. Germline CDR1 and CDR2: GTSNPN and SVGIG (reference sequence). This CDR3 reads CAWSVLWGQGEISSGANVLTF. The DNA of the CDR3 is TGTGCCTGGAGTGTACTTTGGGGACAGGGGGAAATTAGCTCTGGGGCCAACGTCCTGACTTTC. Full variable domain (rest looked up from reference TRBV30 and TRBJ2-6): SQTIHQWPATLVQPVGSPLSLECTVEGTSNPNLYWYRQAAGRGLQLLFYSVGIGQISSEVPQNLSASRPQDRQFILSSKKLLLSDSGFYLCAWSVLWGQGEISSGANVLTFGAGSRLTVL.